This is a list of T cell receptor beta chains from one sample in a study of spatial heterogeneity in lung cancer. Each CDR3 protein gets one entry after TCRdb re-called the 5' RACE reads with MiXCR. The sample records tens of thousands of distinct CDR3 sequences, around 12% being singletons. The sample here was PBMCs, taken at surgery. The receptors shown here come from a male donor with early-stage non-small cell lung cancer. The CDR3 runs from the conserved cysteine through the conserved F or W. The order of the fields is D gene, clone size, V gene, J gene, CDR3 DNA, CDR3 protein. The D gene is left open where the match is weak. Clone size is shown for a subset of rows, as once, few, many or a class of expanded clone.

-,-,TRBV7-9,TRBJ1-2,TGTGCCAGCACCTTAGGGGGGGCGGTCTACGGCTACACCTTC,CASTLGGAVYGYTF
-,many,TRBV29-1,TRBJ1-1,TGCAGCGTCGGTGCTGGGACGGTGAACACTGAAGCTTTCTTT,CSVGAGTVNTEAFF
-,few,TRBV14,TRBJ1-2,TGTGCCAGCAGCCAAGATACGGGCCTCGGCTATGGCTACACCTTC,CASSQDTGLGYGYTF
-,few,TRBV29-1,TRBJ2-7,TGCAGCCTCCATACCGCGTACGAGCAGTACTTC,CSLHTAYEQYF
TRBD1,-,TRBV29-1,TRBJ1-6,TGCAGCGTCGTGACAGGGGGAAATTCACCCCTCCACTTT,CSVVTGGNSPLHF
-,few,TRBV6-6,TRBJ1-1,TGTGCCAGCGGGGGGGGTATTGAAGCTTTCTTT,CASGGGIEAFF
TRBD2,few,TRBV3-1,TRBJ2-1,TGTGCCAGCAGCCAGACTAGCGGTCCCTACAATGAGCAGTTCTTC,CASSQTSGPYNEQFF
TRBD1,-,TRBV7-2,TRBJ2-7,TGTGCCAGCAGCCTCCGGGACAGGGCGAACTCCTACGAGCAGTACTTC,CASSLRDRANSYEQYF
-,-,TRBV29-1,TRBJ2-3,TGCAGCGTTGAAGATCTAGGCCGGCCTGGGGATACACAGTATTTT,CSVEDLGRPGDTQYF
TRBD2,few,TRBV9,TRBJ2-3,TGTGCCAGCAGCGTAGAGGGCGGGAGAGGGGCAGATACGCAGTATTTT,CASSVEGGRGADTQYF
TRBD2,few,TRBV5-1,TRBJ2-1,TGCGCCAGCAGCCGCGAGGGACTAGCGACGGGGAATGAGCAGTTCTTC,CASSREGLATGNEQFF
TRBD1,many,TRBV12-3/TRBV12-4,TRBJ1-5,TGTGCCAGCAGTTTACAGGCAGGGGGACAGCCCCAGCATTTT,CASSLQAGGQPQHF
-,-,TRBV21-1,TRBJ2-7,TGTGCCAGCAGCAAAGTCGAGGGGGAGGGCTACGAGCAGTACTTC,CASSKVEGEGYEQYF
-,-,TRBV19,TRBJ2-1,TGTGCCAGTAGTATAAGACTACTAAATGAGCAGTTCTTC,CASSIRLLNEQFF
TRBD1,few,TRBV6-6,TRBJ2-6,TGTGCCAGCAGTACCCCATTTGGACAGGGAACAAGGGCCAACGTCCTGACTTTC,CASSTPFGQGTRANVLTF